This T cell receptor (beta chain) was documented in a study of identical twins. Broader study findings: With abundant cord blood beta clonotypes, insertions were fewer; memory repertoires showed no such pattern. An excess of low generation probability was shown by twin-shared out-of-frame alpha sequences. The conclusions drew on cross-sectional statistical analysis instead of tracking the same donors.

MiXCR was run by TCRdb on the 5' RACE reads, yielding one entry per CDR3 protein. The sample yields some 660,000 distinct CDR3 sequences, 8.6% seen once. The table lists this clonotype with a few counts. Its antigen is undetermined. There are 15 residues in the CDR3. Per the germline V gene, CDR1 is WNHNN and CDR2 is SYGVQD (reference sequence). V dropped 4 bases and J dropped 5; count of bases not matched to a gene: 4. This sample also belongs to another study, concerning yellow fever vaccine responses in identical twins.

The TCR originated in a woman between 18 and 29 years old in good health. The rearrangement links TRBV10-1 to TRBJ2-3; 12 bases align to TRBD2. What was sequenced was PBMCs. CDR3 in amino acids: CASSGTSGIGDTQYF. The CDR3, as DNA: TGCGCCAGCAGTGGGACTAGCGGGATCGGAGATACGCAGTATTTT.